The T cell receptor (beta chain) under discussion was sequenced for a study of molecular identifiers for immune sequencing clone quantification. About this clonotype itself: One junction end disagrees with the germline gene, perhaps due to a read error.

TCRdb recomputed calls from the PCR reads with MiXCR, one row per CDR3 protein. The sample consists of about 510,000 distinct CDR3 sequences, around 23% of them appearing once. Sequenced material: naive CD8+ T cells from blood, with Jurkat cell RNA spiked in. Subset indicated: FACS-sorted CD8+CD4-CCR7+CD45RA+ naive T cells. The receptor comes from a human donor in good health. Some libraries in this study had Jurkat cell RNA spiked in.

CDR3 bases: TGTGCCAGCAACTTGGAAGGCCGCGCCTACGAGCAGTCCTTC. Protein product: CASNLEGRAYEQSF. The genes are TRBV5-6 and TRBJ2-7; D gene uncertain. Looked up from germline, CDR1 is SGHDT and CDR2 is YYEEEE. This CDR3 spans 14 amino acids.